The present T cell receptor (beta chain) was sequenced within a study of T cell changes during pregnancy in multiple sclerosis. The table came from immunoSEQ multiplex PCR; TCRdb's copy has only in-frame clones and leaves some out. The sample includes over 50,000 clones, approximately 90% of them seen just once. Between the trimmed V and J ends, which lost 0 bases and 2 bases, there was a span of 11 bases. Germline CDR1 is SGHVS and CDR2 is FQNEAQ. The CDR3 runs to 15 residues. The sample here was peripheral blood, taken in the first trimester of pregnancy. This TCR derives from a female donor in good health, enrolled as a control in a pregnancy study. The chain employs TRBV7-8 and TRBJ2-7; the D is unclear. The CDR3 DNA reads TGTGCCAGCAGCTTAGCGGTAGAAAAGACCTACGAGCAGTACTTC. Protein: CASSLAVEKTYEQYF.